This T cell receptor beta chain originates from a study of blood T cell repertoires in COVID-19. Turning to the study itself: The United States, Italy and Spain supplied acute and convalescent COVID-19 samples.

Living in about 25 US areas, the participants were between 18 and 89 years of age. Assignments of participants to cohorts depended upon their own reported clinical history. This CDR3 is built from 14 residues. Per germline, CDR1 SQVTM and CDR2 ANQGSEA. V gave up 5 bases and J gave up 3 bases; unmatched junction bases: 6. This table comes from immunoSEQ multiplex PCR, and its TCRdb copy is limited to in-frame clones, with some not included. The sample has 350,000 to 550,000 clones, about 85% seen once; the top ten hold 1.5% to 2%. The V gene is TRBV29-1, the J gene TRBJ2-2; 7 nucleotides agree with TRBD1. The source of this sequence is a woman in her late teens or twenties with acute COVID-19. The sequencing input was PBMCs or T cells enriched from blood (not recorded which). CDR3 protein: CSVRQGRDTGELFF. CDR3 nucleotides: TGCAGCGTTAGACAGGGACGTGACACCGGGGAGCTGTTTTTT.